This T cell receptor (beta chain) was captured in a study of beta chain features in type 1 diabetes. About the research overall: No patient-donor differences in age, gender, total cells or subset yield. Study outcomes and limitations: When VDJ junctions were examined, type 1 diabetes patients showed fewer insertions and more deletions. Cells expressing TCR highly could be over-represented by cDNA sequencing.

This clone came up a few times. The antigen is unknown. The investigators reverse transcribed all of the isolated RNA, so they sequenced expressed TCRB transcripts. Some clones are missing from TCRdb's copy, which holds only in-frame ones; the method was immunoSEQ multiplex PCR. The repertoire holds around 190,000 clones, with about 13% as singletons. Cells sorted by CD45RO/CCR7/CD25/CD127/CD95/CD27 comprised CD4+ naive, central memory, regulatory and stem cell-like memory cells. Germline-derived CDR1 and CDR2 are MDHEN and SYDVKM. The CDR3 runs 15 residues. The V and J ends lost 8 bases and 5 bases, in that order; junction bases with no gene match: 13.

This TCR was sampled from a woman in her late teens or twenties in good health. Source material: central memory CD4+ T cells from blood. The chain has TRBV28 and TRBJ2-7; TRBD2 matches at 9 bases. The CDR3 reads CASSPGASGNHEQYF. The CDR3 bases are TGTGCCAGCTCTCCCGGGGCTAGCGGGAACCACGAGCAGTACTTC.